The 22 T cell receptor beta chains below come from one sample, sequenced in a study of blood T cell repertoires in COVID-19. The repertoire was sequenced with immunoSEQ multiplex PCR; TCRdb's copy has only in-frame clones and lacks some. The sample records about 180,000 clones, roughly 80% being singletons. The sequenced material came from peripheral blood. These receptors were obtained from a woman in her seventies with COVID-19, enrolled during active disease.

This clone was recorded once. V and J are TRBV27 and TRBJ2-1, with 8 bases matching TRBD2. Germline CDR1 and CDR2: MNHEY and SMNVEV (reference sequence). V shed 3 bases, J shed 8 bases, and the junction held 15 bases outside the gene matches. The CDR3 loop spans 17 amino acids. Here the CDR3 DNA reads TGTGCCAGCAGTTTTGCGCGCGGGAGGTCACCCCTCCATGAGCAGTTCTTC. This encodes CASSFARGRSPLHEQFF.

Only one count was recorded for this clone. The V and J genes are TRBV5-5 and TRBJ2-1; D might be TRBD1 (6 bases). Trimming stripped 4 bases from V and 11 bases from J, with 16 bases between. This CDR3 spans 13 amino acids. Germline loops: CDR1 SGHKS, CDR2 YYEKEE (reference sequence). In DNA form, the CDR3 reads TGTGCCAGCAGCGGTGGGGACAAAATTAAGCAGTTCTTC. Translated: CASSGGDKIKQFF.

The chain recombines TRBV3-1 (or the pseudogene TRBV3-2) with TRBJ1-2, with D perhaps matching TRBD1 (5 bases). The CDR3 consists of 13 residues. Trimming shortened V by 4 bases and J by 8 bases, and 14 bases separated the two germline ends. Germline-derived CDR1 and CDR2 are LGHDT and YNNKEL (reference sequence). The CDR3 sequence: CASSLAGLPGYTF. The CDR3 DNA follows: TGTGCCAGCAGCCTCGCGGGGCTCCCAGGCTACACCTTC.

This chain joins TRBV30 and TRBJ2-7; D is unresolved. The germline V gene encodes CDR1 GTSNPN and CDR2 SVGIG (reference sequence). V lost 3 bases to trimming and J lost 6 bases, with 15 bases between them. The CDR3 runs 13 residues. In nucleotides, the CDR3 is TGTGCCTGGAGCAGGTTTTCAAAAGCCGAGCAGTACTTC. It translates to CAWSRFSKAEQYF.

The V call is TRBV28, the J call TRBJ2-7; maybe TRBD2 (6 bases). CDR3 length: 16 residues. Deletions cut 0 bases from V and 6 bases from J, with 18 bases between. Germline V gene lookup returns CDR1 MDHEN and CDR2 SYDVKM. The chain's CDR3 is CASSLWSRGKVGEQYF. DNA of the CDR3: TGTGCCAGCAGTTTATGGTCTCGGGGGAAAGTGGGCGAGCAGTACTTC. Filled out from reference TRBV28 and TRBJ2-7, the complete variable domain reads DVKVTQSSRYLVKRTGEKVFLECVQDMDHENMFWYRQDPGLGLRLIYFSYDVKMKEKGDIPEGYSVSREKKERFSLILESASTNQTSMYLCASSLWSRGKVGEQYFGPGTRLTVT.

The chain joins TRBV28 to TRBJ2-5, with D possibly TRBD2 on 5 matching bases. Germline V gene data show CDR1 as MDHEN and CDR2 as SYDVKM. The CDR3 contains 12 residues. Trimming took 11 bases from V and 5 from J, leaving 15 bases between them. Written as DNA, the CDR3 is TGTGCCTCGGGAAAGGGATTGGAGACCCAGTACTTC. It yields the protein CASGKGLETQYF.

The chain carries TRBV19 and TRBJ2-7, with a weak D call TRBD2 (5 bases). The length of the CDR3 is 14 residues. Looked up from germline, CDR1 is LNHDA and CDR2 is SQIVND (reference sequence). V was cut by 5 bases and J by 0 bases, with 11 bases left in between. The DNA for the CDR3 is TGTGCCAGTAGTCGGGGAGTGAGCTCCTACGAGCAGTACTTC. Protein: CASSRGVSSYEQYF. The full variable domain, its missing parts supplied by reference TRBV19 and TRBJ2-7, is DGGITQSPKYLFRKEGQNVTLSCEQNLNHDAMYWYRQDPGQGLRLIYYSQIVNDFQKGDIAEGYSVSREKKESFPLTVTSAQKNPTAFYLCASSRGVSSYEQYFGPGTRLTVT.

The table lists this clone with a few counts. The V gene is TRBV5-1, the J gene TRBJ1-3; 9 bases match TRBD1. This CDR3 is built from 15 residues. Trimming at V came to 2 bases and at J to 4 bases, leaving 4 bases not matched to a gene. CDR1 is SGHRS and CDR2 is YFSETQ in the germline V gene. The CDR3 bases are TGCGCCAGCAGCTTACAGGGGGCAGTCGGAAACACCATATATTTT. It encodes CASSLQGAVGNTIYF. Full variable domain (missing parts from reference TRBV5-1 and TRBJ1-3): KAGVTQTPRYLIKTRGQQVTLSCSPISGHRSVSWYQQTPGQGLQFLFEYFSETQRNKGNFPGRFSGRQFSNSRSEMNVSTLELGDSALYLCASSLQGAVGNTIYFGEGSWLTVV.

In this sample, this clone turned up once. The chain combines TRBV7-2 with TRBJ2-5, with a tentative D call TRBD1 (5 bases). The CDR3 extends over 16 amino acids. Germline V gives CDR1 SGHTA, CDR2 FQGNSA. The ends were cut back, 5 bases at V and 0 bases at J, with 16 bases in the middle. The CDR3 DNA reads TGTGCCAGCAGCCGTTCAGGCACAGGTTACCAAGAGACCCAGTACTTC. This sequence encodes CASSRSGTGYQETQYF. The full variable domain, in which reference TRBV7-2 and TRBJ2-5 provide the parts outside the CDR3, is GAGVSQSPSNKVTEKGKDVELRCDPISGHTALYWYRQSLGQGLEFLIYFQGNSAPDKSGLPSDRFSAERTGGSVSTLTIQRTQQEDSAVYLCASSRSGTGYQETQYFGPGTRLLVL.

This chain joins TRBV9 and TRBJ2-1; 12 nucleotides agree with TRBD2. Germline lookup yields CDR1 SGDLS and CDR2 YYNGEE. The V and J ends lost 0 bases and 9 bases, in that order; junction bases with no gene match: 7. The length of the CDR3 is 16 residues. CDR3 in amino acids: CASSVAPSGRAGEQFF. In nucleotides, the CDR3 is TGTGCCAGCAGCGTAGCCCCTAGCGGGAGGGCCGGTGAGCAGTTCTTC.

The rearrangement uses TRBV19 and TRBJ2-1, with 8 positions matching TRBD2. CDR1 is LNHDA and CDR2 is SQIVND in the germline V gene (reference sequence). The junction had 11 bases not matched to a gene; V was cut back by 6 bases and J by 4 bases. This CDR3 is 16 amino acids long. CDR3: CASRESAGGSYNEQFF. The DNA for the CDR3 is TGTGCCAGTAGAGAGTCTGCGGGAGGTTCGTACAATGAGCAGTTCTTC. The full variable domain, completed using reference TRBV19 and TRBJ2-1, is DGGITQSPKYLFRKEGQNVTLSCEQNLNHDAMYWYRQDPGQGLRLIYYSQIVNDFQKGDIAEGYSVSREKKESFPLTVTSAQKNPTAFYLCASRESAGGSYNEQFFGPGTRLTVL.

This chain joins TRBV5-1 and TRBJ2-1; 11 bases match TRBD2. The CDR3 loop spans 18 amino acids. V gave up 0 bases and J gave up 7 bases; unmatched junction bases: 12. Germline CDR1 reads SGHRS; CDR2 reads YFSETQ. The CDR3 loop reads CASSLGSTTSGSGNEQFF. CDR3 DNA: TGCGCCAGCAGCTTGGGGTCAACAACTAGCGGGAGTGGGAATGAGCAGTTCTTC.

This chain connects TRBV7-2 to TRBJ2-1; 9 bases map to TRBD2. The CDR3 has 16 amino acids. Germline CDR1 reads SGHTA; CDR2 reads FQGNSA. The V segment lost 3 bases and the J segment 2 bases; nucleotides outside the gene matches: 5. CDR3 residues: CASSFLGLAPYNEQFF. The CDR3 bases are TGTGCCAGCAGCTTTTTAGGACTAGCGCCCTACAATGAGCAGTTCTTC.

This clone was seen a few times. CDR3 amino acids: CASSYQGGGTEAFF. CDR3 bases: TGTGCCAGCAGTTACCAGGGAGGGGGCACTGAAGCTTTCTTT. This chain links TRBV6-5 with TRBJ1-1; D is possibly TRBD1 (6 bases). The CDR3 extends over 14 amino acids. CDR1 and CDR2 from the germline V gene are MNHEY and SVGAGI. V dropped 2 bases and J dropped 4 bases, with 11 bases sitting between them.

The J gene is TRBJ2-2, the V gene TRBV7-2, with D possibly being TRBD2 (5 bases). Germline-derived CDR1 and CDR2 are SGHTA and FQGNSA. Trimming pared 1 base from V and 7 bases from J, leaving 13 bases between. CDR3 size: 15 residues. The CDR3 nucleotides read TGTGCCAGCAGCTTAGAGCGGAGCCCCAGCGGGGAGCTGTTTTTT. Its translation: CASSLERSPSGELFF.

This chain connects TRBV5-1 to TRBJ1-4, with D possibly being TRBD1 (6 bases). Deletions cut 2 bases from V and 7 bases from J, with 21 bases between. CDR1 is SGHRS, CDR2 YFSETQ, per germline. The CDR3 length is 17 residues. CDR3 loop: CASSLAPPDRGGEKLFF. CDR3 nucleotide sequence: TGCGCCAGCAGCTTAGCACCTCCGGACAGAGGAGGTGAAAAACTGTTTTTT.

The gene calls are TRBV28 and TRBJ1-1, with a tentative D call TRBD1 (5 bases). The germline V gene encodes CDR1 MDHEN and CDR2 SYDVKM. V lost 10 bases to trimming and J lost 6 bases, with 18 bases between them. The CDR3 contains 13 residues. CDR3 sequence: CATRDRQGSEAFF. The DNA of the CDR3 is TGTGCCACCCGAGATCGTCAGGGATCTGAAGCTTTCTTT.

This chain uses TRBV27 with TRBJ1-2, with TRBD1 matching over 9 bases. The J segment lost 7 bases and the V segment lost 4 bases, leaving 7 bases of the junction unmatched. In germline, CDR1 is MNHEY, CDR2 SMNVEV (reference sequence). This CDR3 is 14 amino acids long. The CDR3 DNA reads as TGTGCCAGCAGTTCCCGACAGGGGGTAGGTGGCTACACCTTC. Its protein is CASSSRQGVGGYTF.

V usage is TRBV2 and J usage is TRBJ1-2; no reliable D call. V gave up 2 bases and J gave up 4 bases, with 5 bases separating them. Germline V gene data show CDR1 as SNHLY and CDR2 as FYNNEI. This CDR3 has 12 residues. CDR3 amino acids: CASSEQSYGYTF. In DNA, the CDR3 is TGTGCCAGCAGTGAACAGTCCTATGGCTACACCTTC.

This clone appeared a few times. The V and J genes are TRBV7-2 and TRBJ2-5, with 8 bases lining up with TRBD2. The V segment lost 4 bases and the J segment 2 bases; nucleotides outside the gene matches: 3. The CDR3 consists of 14 residues. Germline CDR1 SGHTA, CDR2 FQGNSA. The CDR3 DNA reads TGTGCCAGCAGCTGGACTAGCAGACAAGAGACCCAGTACTTC. This sequence encodes CASSWTSRQETQYF.

CDR3 amino acids: CASSQDWAVNEKLFF. The CDR3 DNA sequence: TGCGCCAGCAGCCAAGATTGGGCAGTAAATGAAAAACTGTTTTTT. This sequence joins TRBV4-3 and TRBJ1-4; no reliable D call. Between the trimmed V and J ends, which lost 0 bases and 5 bases, there was a span of 10 bases. The CDR3 contains 15 residues. The germline V gene has CDR1 LGHNA and CDR2 YSLEER.

This chain uses TRBV28 with TRBJ1-1, with 10 bases identical to TRBD1. This CDR3 comprises 15 residues. Germline CDR1 MDHEN, CDR2 SYDVKM. V shed 2 bases and J 1 base; nucleotides not matched to a gene: 1. The CDR3 nucleotides read TGTGCCAGCAGTTTAGGGGACAGGGGGAACACTGAAGCTTTCTTT. Protein product: CASSLGDRGNTEAFF.